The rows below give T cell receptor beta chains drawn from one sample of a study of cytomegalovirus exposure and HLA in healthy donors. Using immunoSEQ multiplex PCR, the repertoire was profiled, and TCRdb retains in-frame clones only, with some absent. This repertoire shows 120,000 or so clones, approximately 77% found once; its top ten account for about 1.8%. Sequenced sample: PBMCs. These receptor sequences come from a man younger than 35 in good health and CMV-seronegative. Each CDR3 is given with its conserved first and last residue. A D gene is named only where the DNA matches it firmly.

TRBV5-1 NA CASSFQEPTNEKLFF
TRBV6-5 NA CASSEYGGAQPQHF
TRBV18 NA CASSPTQGNNQPQHF
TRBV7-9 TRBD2 CASSPGPLFGGGNEQFF
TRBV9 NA CASSVGGSSYGYTF
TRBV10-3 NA CAISESEVTIYF
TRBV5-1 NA CASSPGTPYNEQFF
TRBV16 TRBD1 CASSQISRGQGTNEQYF
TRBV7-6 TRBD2 CASSWGLAGATGELFF
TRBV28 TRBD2 CASFFRLAGPSYEQYF
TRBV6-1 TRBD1 CASSEAGQGRTDTQYF
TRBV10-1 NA CASSEEGNTEAFF
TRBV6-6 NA CASRQGTGNTIYF
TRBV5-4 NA CASSSQGTDEQYF
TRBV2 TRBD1 CASSDRGQVDEQYF
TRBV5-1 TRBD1 CASSTGQGLGKLFF